This T cell receptor (beta chain) was identified during a study of T cells after yellow fever vaccination. This clonotype was recorded at least ten times. The antigen is not known. UMIs were added to TCR cDNA along with a universal primer site when it was made by 5'RACE template switching. TCRdb re-called the 5' RACE reads with MiXCR, one entry per CDR3 protein. The repertoire includes tens of thousands of distinct CDR3 sequences, 7.4% of them detected once, and about 40% sits in the top ten. Germline V gene data show CDR1 as SQVTM and CDR2 as ANQGSEA. The length of the CDR3 is 14 residues. The ends lost 6 bases at V and 2 bases at J; junction bases unmatched: 7. Study outcomes and limitations: Post-booster reappearance was seen for most primary-vaccination clones (roughly 96% CD4, around 88% CD8). It was a small share of clonotypes that appeared in both CD4 and CD8 compartments. In FACS-sorted repertoires, abundant clonotypes from the bulk population could appear as contaminants.

This clonotype was obtained from a man aged 30 to 45 who received the YFV17D yellow fever vaccine. This chain uses TRBV29-1 with TRBJ2-5; TRBD1 matches at 9 bases. Specimen: CD8+ T cells sorted from PBMCs, collected 15 days after the yellow fever booster vaccination. The CDR3: CSVEKTGGQETQYF. The CDR3 nucleotides read TGCAGCGTCGAAAAGACAGGGGGACAAGAGACCCAGTACTTC.